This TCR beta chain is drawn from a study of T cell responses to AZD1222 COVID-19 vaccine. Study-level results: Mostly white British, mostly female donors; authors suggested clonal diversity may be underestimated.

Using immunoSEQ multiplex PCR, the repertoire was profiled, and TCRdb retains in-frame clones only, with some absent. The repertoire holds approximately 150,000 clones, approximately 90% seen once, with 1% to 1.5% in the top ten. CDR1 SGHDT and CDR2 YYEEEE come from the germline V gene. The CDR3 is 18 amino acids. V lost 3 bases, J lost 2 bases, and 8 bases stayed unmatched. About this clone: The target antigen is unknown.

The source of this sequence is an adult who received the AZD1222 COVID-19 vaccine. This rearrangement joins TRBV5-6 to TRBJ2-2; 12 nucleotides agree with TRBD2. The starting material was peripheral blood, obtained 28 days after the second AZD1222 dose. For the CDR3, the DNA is TGTGCCAGCAGCTCGCTAGCGGGGGGGCGTGTTAACACCGGGGAGCTGTTTTTT. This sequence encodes CASSSLAGGRVNTGELFF.